The clone carrying this T cell receptor beta chain was seen more than once but under ten times. Its antigen is currently unknown. The J segment lost 1 base and the V segment lost 5 bases, leaving 9 bases of the junction unmatched. Germline V gene lookup returns CDR1 SEHNR and CDR2 FQNEAQ (reference sequence). The CDR3 loop spans 16 amino acids. Expressed TCRB transcripts were sequenced because the entire RNA isolate underwent reverse transcription. Generated by immunoSEQ multiplex PCR, the TCRdb table keeps only in-frame clones and is missing some. Of 240,000 or so clones in the sample, roughly 21% were seen once. This entry belongs to a study of beta chain features in type 1 diabetes. On the study more broadly: All samples combined gave 107,917,701 sorted cells for examination. The study, taken as a whole, reports: Among patients with Type 1 diabetes, TCRB CDR3s were moderately but significantly shorter in every one of the four CD4+ subsets.

The clonotype comes from a middle-aged woman with type 1 diabetes. Sample: naive CD4+ T cells from blood. This chain joins TRBV7-9 and TRBJ1-1; 8 bases line up with TRBD1. The CDR3 nucleotides read TGTGCCAGCAGCACAGCGGGCAGGGGGCGGAACACTGAAGCTTTCTTT. This translates into CASSTAGRGRNTEAFF.